This TCR beta chain is drawn from a study of CD8 T cells in ankylosing spondylitis (dated by TCRdb to 2016 to 2017). In terms of the full investigation: The study profiled T cell receptor beta repertoires in healthy donors and ankylosing spondylitis patients to find disease-linked TCR variants. The full study cohort was made up of about 24 ankylosing spondylitis patients and 108 healthy donors. Peripheral blood was sampled, and synovial fluid was additionally collected from ankylosing spondylitis patients.

The CDR3 runs 14 residues from the cysteine to the phenylalanine. Left in the record is the CDR3 DNA by itself, 42 bases read in frame from the first base. V trim: 3 bases; J trim: 8 bases; unmatched bases: 6. CDR1 SGHTA and CDR2 FQGNSA are derived from the germline V gene. Sequenced on an Illumina HiSeq 2500. TCR beta libraries were prepared by quantitative 5'-RACE with molecular barcodes. The original pipeline was this. A new computational method, built on a probabilistic model of VDJ rearrangement, was used to identify disease-linked TCR variants. TCRdb itself trimmed the public reads at Q25 with fastp, ran MiXCR and retained productive beta chains. Each CDR3 protein appears once, grouped with its most common genes and DNA. In this record, the V and J calls reflect TCRdb's handling and not the investigators' own analysis. The sample records just under 550,000 distinct CDR3 sequences, roughly an eighth of which are singletons. Of the sample, around 6.8% is held by the ten largest clones.

Points the paper makes about the study in general: The disease-linked clones were reported to be significantly enriched in matched synovial fluid samples from ankylosing spondylitis patients. Blood from ankylosing spondylitis patients appeared to be characterized by a TCR beta motif composed of several highly homologous amino acid variants. The disease-linked clones showed a CD8+ phenotype and occurred at relatively low frequencies in peripheral blood. Some motif variants had previously been reported in the synovial fluid and blood of reactive arthritis patients, which suggests shared mechanisms of disease initiation.

There are many counts of this clonotype. Its antigen remains undetermined. Base qualities are not at hand, and no much larger clone is one base apart. The sequence derives from a male donor with ankylosing spondylitis. The chain is made from TRBV7-2 and TRBJ2-1; the junction holds 8 bases that match TRBD1. The source material was blood, either unsorted or a sorted T cell fraction (not recorded which). The DNA sequence is TGTGCCAGCAGCTTGACAGGGGTGGGGGATGAGCAGTTCTTC. Its protein product is CASSLTGVGDEQFF.